This TCR beta chain stems from a study of cytomegalovirus exposure and HLA in healthy donors. As for this clone: No antigen is known for it.

PCR primers comprised 60 Vbeta and 13 Jbeta primers. TCRdb keeps only in-frame clones here, not all; method: immunoSEQ multiplex PCR. The specimen's table records roughly 72,000 clones. With V trimmed by 4 bases and J by 4 bases, 7 bases remained unmatched. Germline-derived CDR1 and CDR2 are MGHRA and YSYEKL. This CDR3 region has 14 residues. Study findings and constraints: HLA alleles showed associations with some 17,000 TCR beta sequences in a later analysis, at a 0.05 false discovery rate. Likely technical artifact: a cluster of highly shared sequence variants.

What was sequenced was PBMCs. The V and J genes are TRBV4-1 and TRBJ2-7, with TRBD1 identical over 7 bases. The receptor was isolated from a man aged 18-30 years in good health and CMV-seropositive. The CDR3, as DNA: TGCGCCAGCAGCCCAGGGACAGTTGGATACGAGCAGTACTTC. This sequence encodes CASSPGTVGYEQYF.